This T cell receptor (beta chain) was identified in a study of technical replicates of blood from a handful of donors. Germline CDR1 LGHNA, CDR2 YSLEER. The CDR3 has 15 amino acids. V lost 1 base and J lost 2, with 8 bases in between. Profiling relied on immunoSEQ multiplex PCR, and the TCRdb table lists in-frame clones only, not all of them. The top ten hold just over 3% of the sample, which has roughly 50,000 clones, nearly 95% seen once. The chain has TRBV4-3 and TRBJ2-2; D unresolved. This clonotype originated in a human donor in good health. Some clones in this sample may be carry-over from other donors' samples. Input material: PBMCs. CDR3 in amino acids: CASSQVGSNTGELFF. The CDR3 region has the DNA TGCGCCAGCAGCCAAGTCGGTAGTAACACCGGGGAGCTGTTTTTT.